The 29 T cell receptor beta chains given below trace back to one sample, sequenced in a study of control samples from healthy donors and cancer patients. TCRdb keeps only in-frame clones here, not all; method: immunoSEQ multiplex PCR. Among 100,000 to 150,000 clones listed, around 87% were seen once. Sequencing was performed on blood. The receptors were sampled from a man between 60 and 70 years old in good health.

This chain uses TRBV5-1 with TRBJ2-5; D possibly matches TRBD1 or TRBD2 (5 bases each). Germline V lookup: CDR1 SGHRS, CDR2 YFSETQ. This CDR3 has 15 amino acids. The V end lost 4 bases, the J end lost 3 bases, and 16 bases lay between the germline ends. DNA for the CDR3: TGCGCCAGCAGCAGGGACCACAGCCAAGAAGAGACCCAGTACTTC. Its protein product is CASSRDHSQEETQYF. Supplemented by reference TRBV5-1 and TRBJ2-5, the full variable domain reads KAGVTQTPRYLIKTRGQQVTLSCSPISGHRSVSWYQQTPGQGLQFLFEYFSETQRNKGNFPGRFSGRQFSNSRSEMNVSTLELGDSALYLCASSRDHSQEETQYFGPGTRLLVL.

The table lists this clone with a count of one. The rearrangement joins TRBV3-1 (or the pseudogene TRBV3-2) to TRBJ1-5, with 8 bases aligning to TRBD1. This CDR3 contains 16 residues. V lost 0 bases to trimming and J lost 9 bases; unmatched junction nucleotides: 10. Germline V gene lookup returns CDR1 LGHDT and CDR2 YNNKEL (reference sequence). Here the CDR3 reads CASSQDLAGGVMPQHF. CDR3 sequence (DNA): TGTGCCAGCAGCCAAGATCTCGCAGGGGGCGTAATGCCCCAGCATTTT.

This clone came up many times. The chain links TRBV28 to TRBJ2-5; tentative D call: TRBD2 (6 bases). V was clipped by 5 bases and J by 0 bases, with 13 bases between them. The germline CDR1 and CDR2 sequences are MDHEN and SYDVKM. The CDR3 totals 15 residues. The CDR3 bases are TGTGCCAGCAGTGCGGCGGGATCCTACCAAGAGACCCAGTACTTC. This codes for CASSAAGSYQETQYF. Drawing the rest from reference TRBV28 and TRBJ2-5, the complete variable domain is DVKVTQSSRYLVKRTGEKVFLECVQDMDHENMFWYRQDPGLGLRLIYFSYDVKMKEKGDIPEGYSVSREKKERFSLILESASTNQTSMYLCASSAAGSYQETQYFGPGTRLLVL.

V gene TRBV4-1 combines with J gene TRBJ1-1, with 9 bases identical to TRBD1. V lost 3 bases and J lost 1; bases outside the gene matches: 3. In germline, CDR1 is MGHRA, CDR2 YSYEKL. This CDR3 spans 15 amino acids. As DNA, the CDR3 is TGCGCCAGCAGCCAGATACAGGGGGCGAACACTGAAGCTTTCTTT. It specifies CASSQIQGANTEAFF.

The J gene is TRBJ2-7, the V gene TRBV18; TRBD1 matches at 10 bases. Germline-derived CDR1 and CDR2 are KGHSH and LQKENI. J was trimmed by 6 bases and V by 0 bases; bases with no gene match: 2. This CDR3 is 14 amino acids long. CDR3: CASSPPRDRGEQYF. Written as DNA, the CDR3 is TGTGCCAGCTCACCACCTAGGGACAGGGGCGAGCAGTACTTC.

The gene calls are TRBV3-1 (or the pseudogene TRBV3-2) and TRBJ2-5; D is undetermined. Trimming pared 3 bases from V and 2 bases from J, leaving 10 bases between. CDR3 size: 14 residues. Germline V lookup: CDR1 LGHDT, CDR2 YNNKEL (reference sequence). The CDR3 reads CASSQGLGQETQYF. CDR3 DNA: TGTGCCAGCAGCCAGGGATTGGGACAAGAGACCCAGTACTTC.

The V gene is TRBV10-1, the J gene TRBJ1-1; D is possibly TRBD1 (5 bases). The germline CDR1 and CDR2 sequences are WNHNN and SYGVQD (reference sequence). This CDR3 region has 15 residues. Trimming took off 5 bases at V and 1 base at J, with 14 bases between the two ends. The CDR3 DNA follows: TGCGCCAGCAGTACAGGTCGTTGGGCGAACACTGAAGCTTTCTTT. It encodes CASSTGRWANTEAFF.

The V call is TRBV4-3, the J call TRBJ1-6, with D unresolved. This CDR3 has 13 amino acids. Germline V lookup: CDR1 LGHNA, CDR2 YSLEER. Trimming took 2 bases from V and 10 from J, leaving 9 bases between them. CDR3 sequence (DNA): TGCGCCAGCAGCCAATCCCTGGGATCACCCCTCCACTTT. Encoded protein: CASSQSLGSPLHF.

This chain connects TRBV5-1 to TRBJ1-4; possible D gene TRBD1, 6 bases. V was shortened by 2 bases and J by 5 bases, with 10 bases between the two germline ends. CDR3 length equals 14 residues. CDR1 SGHRS and CDR2 YFSETQ come from the germline V gene. In nucleotides, the CDR3 is TGCGCCAGCAGCTTCTTGGACAGAAATGAAAAACTGTTTTTT. It translates to CASSFLDRNEKLFF. Together with reference TRBV5-1 and TRBJ1-4, the CDR3 gives the full variable domain: KAGVTQTPRYLIKTRGQQVTLSCSPISGHRSVSWYQQTPGQGLQFLFEYFSETQRNKGNFPGRFSGRQFSNSRSEMNVSTLELGDSALYLCASSFLDRNEKLFFGSGTQLSVL.

The gene calls are TRBV18 and TRBJ1-1; the D is unclear. Germline V gene sequence: CDR1 KGHSH, CDR2 LQKENI. The length of the CDR3 is 13 residues. Trimming took 2 bases from V and 3 from J, leaving 7 bases between them. CDR3 nucleotide sequence: TGTGCCAGCTCACCATTGAGGGACACTGAAGCTTTCTTT. This sequence encodes CASSPLRDTEAFF.

The chain has TRBV6-6 and TRBJ2-7; 7 nucleotides align to TRBD2. Trimming took 6 bases from V and 4 from J; bases not matched to a gene: 12. Germline CDR1 is MNHNY and CDR2 is SVGAGI (reference sequence). This CDR3 region has 15 residues. CDR3 DNA: TGTGCCAGCAGGCCCACTCGGAGCGGGGCGTACGAGCAGTACTTC. It codes for CASRPTRSGAYEQYF.

This chain connects TRBV3-1 (or the pseudogene TRBV3-2) to TRBJ2-7, with a possible D match to TRBD2 (6 bases). The CDR3 covers 13 residues. Trimming stripped 8 bases from V and 3 bases from J, with 14 bases between. The germline gives CDR1 LGHDT, CDR2 YNNKEL (reference sequence). CDR3 residues: CASSITGVYEQYF. The CDR3 DNA sequence: TGTGCCAGCTCAATAACGGGGGTCTACGAGCAGTACTTC.

This chain joins TRBV7-9 and TRBJ2-2; D gene ambiguous. The V end was cut by 7 bases, the J end by 1 base, with 7 bases between. Germline loops: CDR1 SEHNR, CDR2 FQNEAQ (reference sequence). This CDR3 region has 13 residues. The CDR3 loop is CASMGRNTGELFF. In DNA, the CDR3 is TGTGCCAGCATGGGCAGGAACACCGGGGAGCTGTTTTTT.

The V and J genes are TRBV6-5 and TRBJ1-3; perhaps TRBD1 as D (5 bases). V was clipped by 6 bases and J by 2 bases, with 11 bases between them. CDR1 MNHEY and CDR2 SVGAGI come from the germline V gene. The CDR3 totals 14 residues. The CDR3 region is CASRPTRAGNTIYF. CDR3 DNA: TGTGCCAGCAGACCAACCAGGGCTGGAAACACCATATATTTT.

The chain uses TRBV5-1 and TRBJ1-1, with D possibly matching TRBD1 (5 bases). The length of the CDR3 is 15 residues. From germline, CDR1 is SGHRS and CDR2 YFSETQ. Between the trimmed V and J ends, which lost 0 bases and 0 bases, there was a span of 9 bases. CDR3 loop: CASSLAGPLNTEAFF. The CDR3 region has the DNA TGCGCCAGCAGCTTGGCAGGGCCCTTGAACACTGAAGCTTTCTTT.

The J gene is TRBJ2-5, the V gene TRBV21-1; TRBD1, as called in the table, went unchecked against the DNA. TRBV21-1 is noted as a pseudogene. This CDR3 has 12 amino acids. CDR3 DNA: TGTGCCAGCAGCGGGACAGAAGAGACCCAGTACTTC. Its protein is CASSGTEETQYF.

The V and J genes are TRBV28 and TRBJ1-2; D ambiguous. The germline V gene has CDR1 MDHEN and CDR2 SYDVKM. The length of the CDR3 is 13 residues. V lost 5 bases to trimming and J lost 7 bases, with 14 bases between them. The CDR3: CASSPTSYGGYTF. CDR3 nucleotide sequence: TGTGCCAGCAGTCCTACAAGTTACGGTGGCTACACCTTC.

This clone has only one observation. V and J are TRBV30 and TRBJ2-2; D is possibly TRBD2 (6 bases). CDR3 length: 15 residues. Germline-derived CDR1 and CDR2 are GTSNPN and SVGIG (reference sequence). The V gene lost 0 bases and the J gene lost 4 bases, with 12 bases spanning the gap. DNA of the CDR3: TGTGCCTGGAGTGTACGGGGGACGGTCACCGGGGAGCTGTTTTTT. This sequence encodes CAWSVRGTVTGELFF.

The chain links TRBV28 to TRBJ1-2; 7 nucleotides align to TRBD1. The V gene end was trimmed by 6 bases and the J gene end by 7 bases; junction bases not matched to a gene: 8. Germline V gene sequence: CDR1 MDHEN, CDR2 SYDVKM. CDR3 length: 13 amino acids. This CDR3 is CASRVDRASGYTF. The DNA for the CDR3 is TGTGCCAGCAGGGTAGACAGGGCAAGTGGCTACACCTTC.

The count of this clone is one. This chain links TRBV7-9 with TRBJ1-1, with unresolved D. There are 15 residues in the CDR3. Germline V CDR1 and CDR2: SEHNR, FQNEAQ (reference sequence). V dropped 5 bases and J dropped 0 bases, with 13 bases sitting between them. The CDR3 here is CASSLIPEVNTEAFF. As DNA, the CDR3 is TGTGCCAGCAGCCTTATCCCGGAGGTGAACACTGAAGCTTTCTTT.

This clone was picked up one time. The V call is TRBV19, the J call TRBJ1-1; 7 bases map to TRBD1. V was pared by 3 bases and J by 4 bases, with 2 bases of the junction left unmatched. Germline CDR1 LNHDA, CDR2 SQIVND (reference sequence). The CDR3 is 13 amino acids. DNA of the CDR3: TGTGCCAGTAGTATTTACAGGGGCACTGAAGCTTTCTTT. Amino acid sequence: CASSIYRGTEAFF. The full variable domain, in which reference TRBV19 and TRBJ1-1 provide the parts outside the CDR3, is DGGITQSPKYLFRKEGQNVTLSCEQNLNHDAMYWYRQDPGQGLRLIYYSQIVNDFQKGDIAEGYSVSREKKESFPLTVTSAQKNPTAFYLCASSIYRGTEAFFGQGTRLTVV.

This clone is a singleton in its sample. The rearrangement links TRBV10-3 to TRBJ1-5; 9 positions agree with TRBD1. The CDR3 has 15 residues. Trimming cost V 5 bases and J 1 base; bases outside gene matches: 3. The germline gives CDR1 ENHRY, CDR2 SYGVKD. The CDR3 DNA sequence: TGTGCCATCAGTACAGGGGGCGAAAGCAATCAGCCCCAGCATTTT. It encodes CAISTGGESNQPQHF.

V usage is TRBV18 and J usage is TRBJ2-7; tentatively, D is TRBD1 (6 bases). This CDR3 has 14 residues. The V and J ends lost 0 bases and 1 base respectively, with 7 bases between them. Germline-derived CDR1 and CDR2 are KGHSH and LQKENI. CDR3 in DNA: TGTGCCAGCTCACCACCAGACAGGTCCTACGAGCAGTACTTC. It yields the protein CASSPPDRSYEQYF.

V and J are TRBV9 and TRBJ1-2; D gene uncertain. The CDR3 covers 14 residues. Germline V gene data show CDR1 as SGDLS and CDR2 as YYNGEE. V was shortened by 0 bases and J by 4 bases, with 10 bases between the two germline ends. CDR3 nucleotides: TGTGCCAGCAGCGTAGTAAACACTCTCTATGGCTACACCTTC. Translated, it gives CASSVVNTLYGYTF.

The gene calls are TRBV18 and TRBJ1-2; the D is unclear. Germline CDR1 and CDR2: KGHSH and LQKENI. V was pared by 2 bases and J by 6 bases, with 16 bases between. CDR3 length: 15 residues. CDR3 sequence (DNA): TGTGCCAGCTCACCATTGGAAACCGGGCGCGATGGCTACACCTTC. Protein: CASSPLETGRDGYTF.

The chain combines TRBV28 with TRBJ2-7; 9 bases line up with TRBD1. CDR3 length: 14 residues. Trimming took 5 bases from V and 4 from J; bases not matched to a gene: 6. The germline gives CDR1 MDHEN, CDR2 SYDVKM. The CDR3 sequence: CASSTTGGRYEQYF. CDR3 coding DNA: TGTGCCAGCAGTACCACAGGGGGCAGGTACGAGCAGTACTTC. The full variable domain, its missing parts supplied by reference TRBV28 and TRBJ2-7, is DVKVTQSSRYLVKRTGEKVFLECVQDMDHENMFWYRQDPGLGLRLIYFSYDVKMKEKGDIPEGYSVSREKKERFSLILESASTNQTSMYLCASSTTGGRYEQYFGPGTRLTVT.

The chain carries TRBV3-1 (or the pseudogene TRBV3-2) and TRBJ1-2; D is undetermined. Germline V gene lookup returns CDR1 LGHDT and CDR2 YNNKEL (reference sequence). Trimming removed 0 bases from V and 8 bases from J, with 10 bases in between. This CDR3 is built from 13 residues. CDR3 protein: CASSQDPGGGYTF. The CDR3 bases are TGTGCCAGCAGCCAAGATCCGGGAGGCGGCTACACCTTC.

This chain connects TRBV5-1 to TRBJ2-7; 11 positions match TRBD1. V lost 2 bases and J lost 5; bases outside the gene matches: 9. CDR1 is SGHRS and CDR2 is YFSETQ in the germline V gene. The CDR3 spans 16 residues. The CDR3 DNA reads as TGCGCCAGCAGCTTACAGGCTCCGGGACAGGGGGACGAGCAGTACTTC. Protein: CASSLQAPGQGDEQYF.

The chain has TRBV3-1 (or the pseudogene TRBV3-2) and TRBJ1-6; possibly TRBD1 for D (6 bases). The V gene lost 7 bases and the J gene lost 6 bases, with 16 bases spanning the gap. Germline V gene sequence: CDR1 LGHDT, CDR2 YNNKEL (reference sequence). The CDR3 is 15 residues long. CDR3 coding DNA: TGTGCCAGCACCAAAGCAGGGGCCGTTAATTCACCCCTCCACTTT. The encoded protein is CASTKAGAVNSPLHF.